The 8 T cell receptor beta chains below all came from one sample that was sequenced in a study of shared clonotypes between healthy human individuals. The repertoire was sequenced with immunoSEQ multiplex PCR; TCRdb's copy has only in-frame clones and lacks some. The sample holds over a million clones; around 97% are singletons and the top ten take over 1%. Sequencing was carried out using naive CD4+ T cells sorted from blood. As to subset: CD45RA+ positively selected. These receptors originate from a man aged 25-45 years in good health.

This clone was counted once. The chain links TRBV19 to TRBJ1-1; TRBD1 agrees at 8 bases. V lost 4 bases to trimming and J lost 1 base; unmatched junction nucleotides: 5. This CDR3 has 15 amino acids. From germline, CDR1 is LNHDA and CDR2 SQIVND (reference sequence). The CDR3 protein is CASSRDRGGNTEAFF. The CDR3 nucleotides read TGTGCCAGTAGTAGAGACAGGGGCGGGAACACTGAAGCTTTCTTT. Full variable domain (rest looked up from reference TRBV19 and TRBJ1-1): DGGITQSPKYLFRKEGQNVTLSCEQNLNHDAMYWYRQDPGQGLRLIYYSQIVNDFQKGDIAEGYSVSREKKESFPLTVTSAQKNPTAFYLCASSRDRGGNTEAFFGQGTRLTVV.

This sequence joins TRBV27 and TRBJ2-7; D is possibly TRBD1 (6 bases). Trimming took 6 bases from V and 3 from J, leaving 12 bases between them. The germline gives CDR1 MNHEY, CDR2 SMNVEV (reference sequence). The CDR3 totals 13 residues. The CDR3 region has the DNA TGTGCCAGCAGCCCCGACAGGAACTACGAGCAGTACTTC. It codes for CASSPDRNYEQYF.

This chain joins TRBV14 and TRBJ1-1; 7 bases are shared with TRBD1. The V segment lost 1 base and the J segment 8 bases; nucleotides outside the gene matches: 10. The CDR3 contains 15 residues. Looked up from germline, CDR1 is SGHDN and CDR2 is FVKESK. The CDR3 bases are TGTGCCAGCAGCCAAGTAGTCAACACAGGGGTAGAAGCTTTCTTT. Translation: CASSQVVNTGVEAFF.

The chain has TRBV4-3 and TRBJ1-4, with no clear D. The V and J ends lost 0 bases and 6 bases respectively, with 26 bases between them. Germline CDR1 reads LGHNA; CDR2 reads YSLEER. This CDR3 contains 20 residues. The CDR3: CASSQEVNYRRAKGYEKLFF. Here the CDR3 DNA reads TGCGCCAGCAGCCAAGAGGTGAATTACAGACGGGCAAAAGGGTATGAAAAACTGTTTTTT.

The chain employs TRBV7-9 and TRBJ1-2; D is uncertain. Trimming cost V 0 bases and J 3 bases, with 11 bases left between them. The CDR3 runs 15 residues. Looked up from germline, CDR1 is SEHNR and CDR2 is FQNEAQ (reference sequence). The CDR3, as DNA: TGTGCCAGCAGCTTAGCGCTATCCGGCTACTATGGCTACACCTTC. Translation gives CASSLALSGYYGYTF.

As regards this clone: This sample also contains other DNA sequences that code for the same CDR3. The V gene is TRBV5-1, the J gene TRBJ2-5; 8 bases are a match to TRBD2. The CDR3 totals 15 residues. Per germline, CDR1 SGHRS and CDR2 YFSETQ. Losses at the gene ends were 0 bases for V and 5 bases for J; bases not matched to a gene: 6. CDR3 sequence reads: CASSLAGTGGETQYF. CDR3 sequence (DNA): TGCGCCAGCAGCTTGGCCGGGACGGGAGGGGAGACCCAGTACTTC.

J is TRBJ1-2 and V is TRBV28, with 7 bases identical to TRBD1. The CDR3 covers 15 residues. The V gene end was trimmed by 2 bases and the J gene end by 6 bases; junction bases not matched to a gene: 9. The germline gives CDR1 MDHEN, CDR2 SYDVKM. CDR3 bases: TGTGCCAGCAGTTTACTCGAGGGACAGATCCATGGCTACACCTTC. It translates to CASSLLEGQIHGYTF.

This chain links TRBV10-1 with TRBJ2-7; D perhaps matches TRBD1 (5 bases). V was trimmed by 0 bases and J by 2 bases, leaving 11 bases between them. Germline loops: CDR1 WNHNN, CDR2 SYGVQD (reference sequence). This CDR3 region has 15 residues. CDR3 in DNA: TGCGCCAGCAGTGAGTCGTCAGGGTTGGCCTACGAGCAGTACTTC. Translated: CASSESSGLAYEQYF.